The following is a T cell receptor beta chain sequence with its context. Antigen unknown. The read terminates 3 residues before the CDR3 end, so the remaining end is supplied by the germline J gene. This specimen belongs to a study of T cells in women clearing cervical HPV infection. Study overall: Cases were women with histologically confirmed HPV16-related CIN3 or worse, including a couple of invasive cancers. General study findings and limits: It is unknown whether associations predate infection; no effector/memory or HPV-specific sorting.

V lost 3 bases, J lost 6 bases, and 3 bases stayed unmatched. The length of the CDR3 is 12 residues. Germline CDR1 is DFQATT and CDR2 is SNEGSKA (reference sequence). immunoSEQ multiplex PCR used an average of roughly 1,300 ng genomic DNA. Clones were read by immunoSEQ multiplex PCR, and TCRdb kept only the in-frame ones, dropping some. Across about 39,000 clones, the top ten clones capture under 8.5% of the sample. HPV was found by MY09/MY11 PCR and dot-blot genotyping. The sample consisted of blood buffy coat. The clonotype comes from a woman aged 18-70 years with a cervical HPV16 infection that either progressed to CIN3+ or cleared (not recorded which). The chain links TRBV20-1 to TRBJ1-1; the match to TRBD1 covers 8 bases. The sequenced CDR3 bases are TGCAGTGCTAGTGCACAGGGGGCTGAA. This gives the protein CSASAQGAE. In full, the CDR3 is CSASAQGAEAFF.